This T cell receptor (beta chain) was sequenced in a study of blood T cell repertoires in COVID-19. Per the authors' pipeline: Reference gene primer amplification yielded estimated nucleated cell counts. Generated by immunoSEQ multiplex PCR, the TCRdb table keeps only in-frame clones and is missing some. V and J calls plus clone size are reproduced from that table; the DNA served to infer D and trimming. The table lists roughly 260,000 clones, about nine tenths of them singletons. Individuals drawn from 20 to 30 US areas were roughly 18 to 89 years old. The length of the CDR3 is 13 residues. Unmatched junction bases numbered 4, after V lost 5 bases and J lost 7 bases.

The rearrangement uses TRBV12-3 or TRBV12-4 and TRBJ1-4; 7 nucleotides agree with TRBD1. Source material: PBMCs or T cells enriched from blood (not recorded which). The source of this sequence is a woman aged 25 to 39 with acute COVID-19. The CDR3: CASSDNRGEKLFF. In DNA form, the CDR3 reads TGTGCCAGCAGTGATAACAGGGGTGAAAAACTGTTTTTT.